Listed below are T cell receptor beta chains from one sample, sequenced in a study of STAT5B mutations in CD4+ large granular lymphocyte leukemia. Profiled with immunoSEQ multiplex PCR; TCRdb holds only in-frame clones, not every one. The profile shows some 40,000 clones, roughly 85% of them singletons. Sequencing was performed on CD4+ T cells from blood buffy coats. The receptors were gathered from a human donor in good health. Both conserved end residues are part of each CDR3. D genes are given only for firm matches. Clone size appears in some rows only: once, few, many, or a class for an expanded clone.

size: NA
V: TRBV19
J: TRBJ1-3
D: NA
DNA: TGTGCCACCGCGGCCCGCGGCGACGGAAACACCATATATTTT
CDR3: CATAARGDGNTIYF

size: NA
V: TRBV10-3
J: TRBJ1-1
D: NA
DNA: TGTGCCATCAGTGGGGGAGGGGGAAATGCAAACACTGAAGCTTTCTTT
CDR3: CAISGGGGNANTEAFF

size: NA
V: TRBV7-9
J: TRBJ1-5
D: TRBD1
DNA: TGTGCCAGCAGCCGTGGACAGGGAGTGAATCAGCCCCAGCATTTT
CDR3: CASSRGQGVNQPQHF

size: NA
V: TRBV9
J: TRBJ2-2
D: NA
DNA: TGTGCCAGCAGCGTCCAGGGATCGGCCGGGGAGCTGTTTTTT
CDR3: CASSVQGSAGELFF

size: once
V: TRBV7-2
J: TRBJ1-1
D: NA
DNA: TGTGCCAGCAGCTTACTATACACTGAAGCTTTCTTT
CDR3: CASSLLYTEAFF

size: NA
V: TRBV6-1
J: TRBJ2-5
D: NA
DNA: TGTGCCAGCACCCCCGGTAGGTGGGGGACCCAGTACTTC
CDR3: CASTPGRWGTQYF

size: NA
V: TRBV7-2
J: TRBJ2-1
D: NA
DNA: TGTGCCAGCAGCTTGGGGCAGGCCTACAATGAGCAGTTCTTC
CDR3: CASSLGQAYNEQFF

size: NA
V: TRBV5-4
J: TRBJ2-1
D: TRBD1
DNA: TGTGCCAGCAGCTTAACAACCGGGACAGGGATCTACAATGAGCAGTTCTTC
CDR3: CASSLTTGTGIYNEQFF

size: NA
V: TRBV10-3
J: TRBJ2-2
D: TRBD1
DNA: TGTGCCATCAAGGGGGACAGCACGAACACCGGGGAGCTGTTTTTT
CDR3: CAIKGDSTNTGELFF

size: NA
V: TRBV6-5
J: TRBJ2-2
D: NA
DNA: TGTGCCAGCAGTTACTCGACAGTGAACACCGGGGAGCTGTTTTTT
CDR3: CASSYSTVNTGELFF

size: NA
V: TRBV18
J: TRBJ1-1
D: NA
DNA: TGTGCCAGCTCACCACCTACGGGGCCGAACACTGAAGCTTTCTTT
CDR3: CASSPPTGPNTEAFF

size: NA
V: TRBV29-1
J: TRBJ2-3
D: NA
DNA: TGCAGCGTTAGGGGCAGGGGGGCAGATACGCAGTATTTT
CDR3: CSVRGRGADTQYF

size: NA
V: TRBV10-3
J: TRBJ2-7
D: NA
DNA: TGTGCCATCAGTACGGTGCAGTCTCTTACCTACGAGCAGTACTTC
CDR3: CAISTVQSLTYEQYF

size: NA
V: TRBV6-1
J: TRBJ2-5
D: NA
DNA: TGTGCCAGCAGTGAAACGATAGCGCAGACCCAGTACTTC
CDR3: CASSETIAQTQYF

size: NA
V: TRBV5-1
J: TRBJ1-5
D: NA
DNA: TGCGCCAGCAGCTTGGATATTGGGCAGCCCCAGCATTTT
CDR3: CASSLDIGQPQHF

size: NA
V: TRBV5-1
J: TRBJ2-2
D: TRBD1
DNA: TGCGCCAGCAGCCGGGGACAGGGGTACACCGGGGAGCTGTTTTTT
CDR3: CASSRGQGYTGELFF

size: NA
V: TRBV28
J: TRBJ1-5
D: NA
DNA: TGTGCCAGCAGTTTAGGAGGGATGGCTAATCAGCCCCAGCATTTT
CDR3: CASSLGGMANQPQHF

size: NA
V: TRBV28
J: TRBJ1-2
D: TRBD1
DNA: TGTGCCAGCAGCCCAGGGGGTAGGGGCTACACCTTC
CDR3: CASSPGGRGYTF

size: NA
V: TRBV7-9
J: TRBJ1-5
D: NA
DNA: TGTGCCAGCAGCTTAGCGGGGGACGATCAGCCCCAGCATTTT
CDR3: CASSLAGDDQPQHF

size: NA
V: TRBV18
J: TRBJ2-5
D: NA
DNA: TGTGCCAGCTCACCAAAGAGGGAGACCCAGTACTTC
CDR3: CASSPKRETQYF

size: few
V: TRBV7-2
J: TRBJ2-7
D: TRBD1
DNA: TGTGCCAGCAGCCCAAGGACAGGGGGCTCCTACGAGCAGTACTTC
CDR3: CASSPRTGGSYEQYF

size: NA
V: TRBV5-1
J: TRBJ1-1
D: NA
DNA: TGCGCCAGCAGCTTAGGACAGATACCAGCCATGAACACTGAAGCTTTCTTT
CDR3: CASSLGQIPAMNTEAFF

size: NA
V: TRBV5-1
J: TRBJ2-7
D: TRBD1
DNA: TGCGCCAGCAGCTCTATCGGGACAGGGCTCCACGAGCAGTACTTC
CDR3: CASSSIGTGLHEQYF

size: NA
V: TRBV7-9
J: TRBJ1-4
D: NA
DNA: TGTGCCAGCAGCTTATCCGGTCGGAGGGGTGAAAAACTGTTTTTT
CDR3: CASSLSGRRGEKLFF

size: NA
V: TRBV30
J: TRBJ2-5
D: TRBD2
DNA: TGTGCCTGGAGTGTAGCGGGAGGTCATCAAGAGACCCAGTACTTC
CDR3: CAWSVAGGHQETQYF

size: NA
V: TRBV6-5
J: TRBJ2-7
D: NA
DNA: TGTGCCAGCGGGGACCCCCCCACGGACGAGCAGTACTTC
CDR3: CASGDPPTDEQYF

size: few
V: TRBV7-3
J: TRBJ2-7
D: TRBD1
DNA: TGTGCCAGCAGCTTAATGTTGGGACAGGGCTACGAGCAGTACTTC
CDR3: CASSLMLGQGYEQYF

size: once
V: TRBV7-2
J: TRBJ1-2
D: TRBD1
DNA: TGTGCCAGCAGCTTATCTGGGACAGGGATAATAGGATCGGGCTACACCTTC
CDR3: CASSLSGTGIIGSGYTF

size: NA
V: TRBV5-1
J: TRBJ2-1
D: TRBD2
DNA: TGCGCCAGCAGTAGTGGCGGGGGGGCTAATGAGCAGTTCTTC
CDR3: CASSSGGGANEQFF

size: NA
V: TRBV29-1
J: TRBJ2-7
D: NA
DNA: TGCAGCGTTGGTGACCCACCTTCCGAGCAGTACTTC
CDR3: CSVGDPPSEQYF

size: NA
V: TRBV11-3
J: TRBJ2-1
D: TRBD2
DNA: TGTGCCAGCAGCCCTATAGTTGGGGAGCGGGGGGAGCAGTTCTTC
CDR3: CASSPIVGERGEQFF

size: few
V: TRBV30
J: TRBJ1-5
D: NA
DNA: TGTGCCTGGAGTGGAGGGGGTGATCAGCCCCAGCATTTT
CDR3: CAWSGGGDQPQHF

size: once
V: TRBV27
J: TRBJ2-1
D: TRBD2
DNA: TGTGCCAGCAGTTCCGGGACTAGCGGGGGCAATGAGCAGTTCTTC
CDR3: CASSSGTSGGNEQFF

size: NA
V: TRBV18
J: TRBJ2-1
D: TRBD1
DNA: TGTGCCAGCTCACCAGGGACAGGGGTGGGCAATGAGCAGTTCTTC
CDR3: CASSPGTGVGNEQFF

size: NA
V: TRBV10-3
J: TRBJ2-7
D: TRBD1
DNA: TGTGCCATCAGTCCCTACGGGACAGGGAACGAGCAGTACTTC
CDR3: CAISPYGTGNEQYF

size: NA
V: TRBV6-6
J: TRBJ2-1
D: TRBD2
DNA: TGTGCCAGCACCTCAGCGGGGGCAAGGAATGAGCAGTTCTTC
CDR3: CASTSAGARNEQFF

size: NA
V: TRBV6-1
J: TRBJ2-1
D: TRBD2
DNA: TGTGCCAGCAGCCCGGGAGGGGTAGCCCTCAATGAGCAGTTCTTC
CDR3: CASSPGGVALNEQFF

size: NA
V: TRBV25-1
J: TRBJ2-6
D: TRBD1
DNA: TGTGCCAGCAGAGGGACAGGGGGCATCTCTGGGGCCAACGTCCTGACTTTC
CDR3: CASRGTGGISGANVLTF

size: NA
V: TRBV27
J: TRBJ2-7
D: NA
DNA: TGTGCCAGCAGCCTGGATGGAGGGGCCTACGAGCAGTACTTC
CDR3: CASSLDGGAYEQYF

size: NA
V: TRBV28
J: TRBJ1-2
D: TRBD1
DNA: TGTGCCAGCAGGCAGGGGGCTTCCTATGGCTACACCTTC
CDR3: CASRQGASYGYTF

size: NA
V: TRBV7-9
J: TRBJ1-1
D: NA
DNA: TGTGCCAGCAGCTGGGGTGGGTCGCCCGACGACACTGAAGCTTTCTTT
CDR3: CASSWGGSPDDTEAFF

size: NA
V: TRBV5-4
J: TRBJ2-3
D: NA
DNA: TGTGCCAGCAGCTTGGAAAGGGTCGGAGATACGCAGTATTTT
CDR3: CASSLERVGDTQYF

size: NA
V: TRBV18
J: TRBJ2-2
D: TRBD1
DNA: TGTGCCAGCTCACTTTTCTCGGGACAGGGCTCGAACACCGGGGAGCTGTTTTTT
CDR3: CASSLFSGQGSNTGELFF

size: NA
V: TRBV11-2
J: TRBJ1-4
D: NA
DNA: TGTGCCAGCAGCTTAGATCGGGGGTCTAATGAAAAACTGTTTTTT
CDR3: CASSLDRGSNEKLFF

size: NA
V: TRBV7-2
J: TRBJ2-1
D: TRBD1
DNA: TGTGCCAGCAGCCCGGACAGGGGACGCAATGAGCAGTTCTTC
CDR3: CASSPDRGRNEQFF